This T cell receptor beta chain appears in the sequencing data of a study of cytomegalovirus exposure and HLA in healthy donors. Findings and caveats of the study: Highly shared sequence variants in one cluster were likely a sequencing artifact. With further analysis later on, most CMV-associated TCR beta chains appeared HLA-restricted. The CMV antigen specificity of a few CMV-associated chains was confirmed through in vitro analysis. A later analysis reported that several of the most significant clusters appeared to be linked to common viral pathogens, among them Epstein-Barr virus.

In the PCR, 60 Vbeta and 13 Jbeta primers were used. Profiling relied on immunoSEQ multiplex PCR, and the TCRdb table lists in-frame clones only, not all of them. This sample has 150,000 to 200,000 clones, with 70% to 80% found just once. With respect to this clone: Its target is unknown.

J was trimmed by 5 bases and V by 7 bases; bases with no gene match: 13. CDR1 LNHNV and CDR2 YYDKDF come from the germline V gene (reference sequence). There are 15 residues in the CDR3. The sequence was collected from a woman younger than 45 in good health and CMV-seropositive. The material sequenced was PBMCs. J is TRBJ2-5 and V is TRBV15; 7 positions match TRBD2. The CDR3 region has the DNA TGTGCCACCACCCTGATGGCGGGAGCCCACGAGACCCAGTACTTC. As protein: CATTLMAGAHETQYF.